This is a list of T cell receptor beta chains from one sample in a study of OX40 agonist ivuxolimab in advanced cancers. Using immunoSEQ multiplex PCR, the repertoire was profiled, and TCRdb retains in-frame clones only, with some absent. This sample has around 53,000 clones, with less than 85% found just once. The source was CD4+ or CD8+ T cells sorted from blood, collected in a trial of the OX40 agonist ivuxolimab. Receptors were obtained from an adult with an advanced solid tumor such as melanoma, head and neck, liver or kidney cancer. The CDR3 runs from the conserved cysteine through the conserved F or W. Each record gives: D gene, V gene, clone size, J gene, CDR3 DNA, CDR3 protein. A D gene is named only where the DNA matches it firmly. Expanded clones get a size class; other rows say once, few or many, or leave the size out.

TRBD2	TRBV5-4	-	TRBJ2-6	TGTGCCAGCAGCCCTGCGAGGGAGGGCTCTGGGGCCAACGTCCTGACTTTC	CASSPAREGSGANVLTF
TRBD1	TRBV7-8	once	TRBJ1-6	TGTGCCAGCAGCCCACAGGGGAGCTCCTATAATTCACCCCTCCACTTT	CASSPQGSSYNSPLHF
-	TRBV19	-	TRBJ1-2	TGTGCCAGTACCCCGGCGGGAGAACAATGGGGCTACACCTTC	CASTPAGEQWGYTF
-	TRBV27	-	TRBJ1-1	TGTGCCAGCACTCACTCGGGACTTCAAGGGCGGAACACTGAAGCTTTCTTT	CASTHSGLQGRNTEAFF
-	TRBV7-9	-	TRBJ1-2	TGTGCCAGCAGCTTAGCCCTGGACTTCAACTATGGCTACACCTTC	CASSLALDFNYGYTF
TRBD1	TRBV6-5	-	TRBJ1-2	TGTGCCAGCAGTTACTCGGACAGGGGCTACACCTTC	CASSYSDRGYTF
-	TRBV2	once	TRBJ2-7	TGTGCCAGCAGTGGAGGGGGCTACGAGCAGTACTTC	CASSGGGYEQYF
TRBD1	TRBV19	-	TRBJ2-7	TGTGCCAGTAGTCCTCAAACAGGGGCGGGCTACGAGCAGTACTTC	CASSPQTGAGYEQYF
-	TRBV6-4	-	TRBJ1-1	TGTGCCAGCAGTGTTTCAGGGCTGGGGAGGGGCACTGAAGCTTTCTTT	CASSVSGLGRGTEAFF
-	TRBV27	-	TRBJ1-1	TGTGCCAGCAGTTTAGAGGGGCCGAACACTGAAGCTTTCTTT	CASSLEGPNTEAFF
-	TRBV5-4	-	TRBJ2-7	TGTGCCAGCAGCGGGACTGGCGGGGCCGAGCAGTACTTC	CASSGTGGAEQYF
-	TRBV11-2	-	TRBJ2-2	TGTGCCAGCAGCCTTGCGTGGGGGACGAGCACCGGGGAGCTGTTTTTT	CASSLAWGTSTGELFF
-	TRBV19	-	TRBJ1-2	TGTGCCAGTAGTATCGGGCATTTGCAGGGGTATGGCTACACCTTC	CASSIGHLQGYGYTF
-	TRBV5-1	-	TRBJ1-1	TGCGCCAGCAGCAATAATGTCGGGGGCAGCCCTGAAGCTTTCTTT	CASSNNVGGSPEAFF
-	TRBV18	-	TRBJ1-1	TGTGCCAGCTCACCACGAGGGACCCCATCCGGCACTGAAGCTTTCTTT	CASSPRGTPSGTEAFF
-	TRBV5-6	-	TRBJ2-7	TGTGCCAGCAGTGTAGGGAGACGCTCCTACGAGCAGTACTTC	CASSVGRRSYEQYF
-	TRBV6-6	-	TRBJ1-1	TGTGCCAGCAGGGCATTATACGGGGACACTGAAGCTTTCTTT	CASRALYGDTEAFF
TRBD1	TRBV6-1	-	TRBJ1-6	TGTGCCAGCAACTCCCGGACAGGGGGCAAATCACCCCTCCACTTT	CASNSRTGGKSPLHF
-	TRBV6-5	-	TRBJ1-2	TGTGCCAGCAGTTATGCGGGTGGCTACACCTTC	CASSYAGGYTF
-	TRBV30	-	TRBJ2-1	TGTGCCTGGACCCCGGGACCCCGAGAGCAGTTCTTC	CAWTPGPREQFF
-	TRBV5-8	-	TRBJ1-1	TGTGCCAGCAGCCCCCTCCAGGGGTCGTACACTGAAGCTTTCTTT	CASSPLQGSYTEAFF
TRBD1	TRBV18	-	TRBJ2-7	TGTGCCAGCTCAGACGGGACAGACTACGAGCAGTACTTC	CASSDGTDYEQYF
-	TRBV29-1	few	TRBJ1-1	TGCAGCGTCCCCGACAGGTTGAACACTGAAGCTTTCTTT	CSVPDRLNTEAFF
TRBD1	TRBV30	-	TRBJ1-3	TGTGCCTGGGGACAGGGGGTAGCGTTTGGCTCTGGAAACACCATATATTTT	CAWGQGVAFGSGNTIYF
-	TRBV19	few	TRBJ2-7	TGTGCCAGTAGTACAACTACCGGAGGGTTATGGGTCGAGCAGTACTTC	CASSTTTGGLWVEQYF
TRBD2	TRBV11-2	-	TRBJ2-2	TGTGCCAGCAGCAGGCTTAGCGGGAGGAACACCGGGGAGCTGTTTTTT	CASSRLSGRNTGELFF
TRBD1	TRBV19	-	TRBJ2-7	TGTGCCAGTAGTATGACAGGGAGCTCCTACGAGCAGTACTTC	CASSMTGSSYEQYF
-	TRBV15	-	TRBJ2-1	TGTGCCACCAGCAGGGGTTCGGGAGATGAGGATGAGCAGTTCTTC	CATSRGSGDEDEQFF
TRBD2	TRBV9	few	TRBJ2-5	TGTGCCAGCAGCGTAGGAAGGGGCCGAGCGGGAGAGGAGAGGGAGACCCAGTACTTC	CASSVGRGRAGEERETQYF
TRBD2	TRBV5-1	-	TRBJ2-5	TGCGCCAGCAGCTACTACGGACTAGCAGAAGAGACCCAGTACTTC	CASSYYGLAEETQYF
-	TRBV12-2	-	TRBJ1-1	TGTGCAAGTCGCCGACCCCGGACAGTAGGGGGTGAAGCTTTCTTT	CASRRPRTVGGEAFF
TRBD2	TRBV7-2	-	TRBJ2-7	TGTGCCAGCAGCTTCCCGGGACTAGCGGGAGTTTCCGAGCAGTACTTC	CASSFPGLAGVSEQYF
-	TRBV5-5	-	TRBJ1-5	TGTGCCAGTGCTATCGGGGTAAGCAATCAGCCCCAGCATTTT	CASAIGVSNQPQHF
-	TRBV5-4	-	TRBJ1-2	TGTGCCAGCAGCTGGGAACAGGTCAACTATGGCTACACCTTC	CASSWEQVNYGYTF
-	TRBV5-4	-	TRBJ2-2	TGTGCCAGCAGCCCGGCGAAAGGGCGCACCGGGGAGCTGTTTTTT	CASSPAKGRTGELFF
TRBD1	TRBV5-1	-	TRBJ1-1	TGCGCCAGCAGCTTGGTGGGGACAGGCGACACTGAAGCTTTCTTT	CASSLVGTGDTEAFF
TRBD1	TRBV5-4	-	TRBJ2-5	TGTGCCAGCAGCAGTGGGACAGGGGGTTTGGAGACCCAGTACTTC	CASSSGTGGLETQYF
-	TRBV18	-	TRBJ2-2	TGTGCCAGCTCACCCCAGGGCTCCACCGGGGAGCTGTTTTTT	CASSPQGSTGELFF
TRBD1	TRBV7-9	-	TRBJ2-6	TGTGCCAGCAGCTTCCCTAGGGGACAGGGCGTCTCTGGGGCCAACGTCCTGACTTTC	CASSFPRGQGVSGANVLTF
-	TRBV18	-	TRBJ1-2	TGTGCCAGCTCACCTTCCCGGGACTATGCTAACTATGGCTACACCTTC	CASSPSRDYANYGYTF
-	TRBV5-1	-	TRBJ1-2	TGCGCCAGCAGCTTGAGCCAGGGAAGAAATGGCTACACCTTC	CASSLSQGRNGYTF
-	TRBV7-2	-	TRBJ1-1	TGTGCCAGCAGCTTAGCTTGGGATGGCACTGAAGCTTTCTTT	CASSLAWDGTEAFF
-	TRBV6-6	-	TRBJ2-1	TGTGCCAGCAGTGCCGACACGAACTCCTACAATGAGCAGTTCTTC	CASSADTNSYNEQFF
-	TRBV5-1	-	TRBJ2-7	TGCGCCAGCAGCCCCGACGGGCAGGGCCGGTACTTC	CASSPDGQGRYF
TRBD1	TRBV6-1	-	TRBJ1-5	TGTGCCAGCAGGACCACAGGGGGCAATCAGCCCCAGCATTTT	CASRTTGGNQPQHF
-	TRBV27	-	TRBJ2-5	TGTGCCAGCAGGGACGGACGGACCCAGTACTTC	CASRDGRTQYF
TRBD1	TRBV29-1	few	TRBJ2-5	TGCAGCGCAGGGGGACGCCTCCAAGAGACCCAGTACTTC	CSAGGRLQETQYF
TRBD1	TRBV19	-	TRBJ2-7	TGTGCCAGTAGTATCTGGGGAGACAGGGCTGGCGACGAGCAGTACTTC	CASSIWGDRAGDEQYF
-	TRBV7-8	-	TRBJ1-5	TGTGCCAGCAGCTTAGGAACCCTTAATCAGCCCCAGCATTTT	CASSLGTLNQPQHF
-	TRBV7-2	once	TRBJ1-5	TGTGCCAGCAGCCGCGGCGGATCTGGCCAGCCCCAGCATTTT	CASSRGGSGQPQHF
TRBD1	TRBV2	-	TRBJ1-1	TGTGCCAGCAGTGAGATGGACAGGGGGATGAGTACTGAAGCTTTCTTT	CASSEMDRGMSTEAFF
TRBD2	TRBV4-1	once	TRBJ2-5	TGCGCCAGCCAAGGAGGACACGGGAGGGGGGAGACCCAGTACTTC	CASQGGHGRGETQYF
-	TRBV18	-	TRBJ2-1	TGTGCCAGCTCACCAAGAATACAGCCGCCCAGTGAGCAGTTCTTC	CASSPRIQPPSEQFF
-	TRBV21-1	-	TRBJ1-1	TGTGCCAGCAGCACCAACAGGGGCCCGGGAGCTGAAGCTTTCTTT	CASSTNRGPGAEAFF
-	TRBV18	-	TRBJ1-6	TGTGCCAGCTCAGCACTAGACACAAGCTCCTATAATTCACCCCTCCACTTT	CASSALDTSSYNSPLHF